The text below deals with one T cell receptor beta chain. Its cognate antigen is unknown. The data derive from a study of Ad26.COV2.S vaccination and SARS-CoV-2 variants. Study outcomes and limitations: CD8+ and CD4+ T cells specific for spike reportedly responded with substantial breadth after vaccination. Vaccine and placebo recipients had comparable breadth of non-spike TCRs.

Sequenced by immunoSEQ multiplex PCR; TCRdb stores in-frame clones only, minus some. The table has approximately 300,000 clones, 85% to 90% seen once; the top ten hold 1.9%. The V end was cut by 7 bases, the J end by 3 bases, with 20 bases between. The germline gives CDR1 SQVTM, CDR2 ANQGSEA. CDR3 length: 15 amino acids. Treatment reported: roughly 19 received Ad26.COV2.S at low or high dose, single or two shots; 5 received placebo; per-sample allocation not given. Collection of samples fell on day 63 after the first vaccine or placebo injection. Aged 18-55 years, donor was enrolled in Boston in about 2020.

V and J are TRBV29-1 and TRBJ2-3; D perhaps matches TRBD1 (6 bases). The sample here was peripheral blood, taken in a trial of Ad26.COV2.S vaccine versus placebo. This TCR was sampled from a person aged 18-65 years who received the Ad26.COV2.S COVID-19 vaccine or a placebo. The CDR3 DNA sequence: TGCAGCGCCACGTCGTTAGGGGGAAGGACAGATACGCAGTATTTT. It translates to CSATSLGGRTDTQYF.